These T cell receptor beta chains were read from a single sample in a study of T cell responses to AZD1222 COVID-19 vaccine. Data came from immunoSEQ multiplex PCR; TCRdb stores just in-frame clones and leaves some out. The sample comprises 100,000 or so clones, 80% to 95% of which are singletons, and roughly 3.1% rests with the top ten. The material sequenced was peripheral blood, taken 28 days after the second AZD1222 dose. The receptors stem from an adult who received the AZD1222 COVID-19 vaccine. CDR3s include the opening cysteine and the closing phenylalanine or tryptophan. Each record gives: J gene, V gene, clone size, D gene, CDR3 DNA, CDR3 protein. The D gene is left open where the match is weak. Expanded clones are given a class, and other clones once, few, many or no size at all.

TRBJ2-7,TRBV7-2,.,.,TGTGCCAGCAGCTTACAACCGGCTGGGGAGCAGTACTTC,CASSLQPAGEQYF
TRBJ1-4,TRBV15,.,.,TGTGCCACCAGCAGTGGCCAGGAGATTAATGAAAAACTGTTTTTT,CATSSGQEINEKLFF
TRBJ2-1,TRBV29-1,.,TRBD2,TGCAGCTGTGACAGCGGGGGGGCGGGTGAGCAGTTCTTC,CSCDSGGAGEQFF
TRBJ1-5,TRBV15,.,.,TGTGCCACCAGCCTCTTCACGGCCCGTAATCAGCCCCAGCATTTT,CATSLFTARNQPQHF
TRBJ2-3,TRBV5-4,.,TRBD1,TGTGCCAGCAGCTTAGGACAGGGGGCGATAGTAGATACGCAGTATTTT,CASSLGQGAIVDTQYF
TRBJ1-1,TRBV27,.,.,TGTGCCAGCAGTTTTGGGGGGAGAGCTTTCTTT,CASSFGGRAFF
TRBJ1-2,TRBV28,.,TRBD1,TGTGCCAGCAGTTCCGCCCCAGGGGGTAGCTATGGCTACACCTTC,CASSSAPGGSYGYTF
TRBJ2-3,TRBV5-8,.,.,TGTGCCAGCAGCTTGGACGGGGGCACAGATACGCAGTATTTT,CASSLDGGTDTQYF
TRBJ1-5,TRBV10-3,.,.,TGTGCCATCAGTGCCGTCCGGGCGCAGGGAGAGCAGCCCCAGCATTTT,CAISAVRAQGEQPQHF
TRBJ1-5,TRBV5-8,.,.,TGTGCCAGCAGCGCGGCCGCCTATCAGCCCCAGCATTTT,CASSAAAYQPQHF
TRBJ1-1,TRBV12-3/TRBV12-4,.,.,TGTGCCAGCAGTTTCGGACAGCACACTGAAGCTTTCTTT,CASSFGQHTEAFF
TRBJ2-2,TRBV27,.,TRBD2,TGTGCCAGCAGTCCGGGACTAGCGGCCGGGGAGCTGTTTTTT,CASSPGLAAGELFF
TRBJ2-4,TRBV25-1,.,TRBD1,TGTGCCAGCAGTGACGCCGGGACAGGTCTAGCCAAAAACATTCAGTACTTC,CASSDAGTGLAKNIQYF
TRBJ2-7,TRBV6-2/TRBV6-3,once,TRBD1,TGTGCCAGCAGTTACCCGCCCGGGACAGGGACCGGGTACGAGCAGTACTTC,CASSYPPGTGTGYEQYF
TRBJ1-2,TRBV4-2,.,.,TGTGCCAGCAGCCAGGAAGGAAGCGGCGCCTTCTATGGCTACACCTTC,CASSQEGSGAFYGYTF
TRBJ1-5,TRBV2,.,TRBD1,TGTGCCAGCAGTAGGGACAGGGAGGATCAGCCCCAGCATTTT,CASSRDREDQPQHF
TRBJ1-4,TRBV5-8,.,TRBD1,TGTGCCAGCAGCACCGGACAGGGGGTACGGGAAAAACTGTTTTTT,CASSTGQGVREKLFF
TRBJ1-6,TRBV5-1,.,TRBD1,TGCGCCAGCAGCAGGACAGGGGTGAGCTCCTATAATTCACCCCTCCACTTT,CASSRTGVSSYNSPLHF
TRBJ1-2,TRBV20-1,.,.,TGCAGTGCCCCGACTTATGGCTACACCTTC,CSAPTYGYTF
TRBJ1-2,TRBV12-3/TRBV12-4,.,.,TGTGCCAGCAGTTTCACAGGATATGGCTACACCTTC,CASSFTGYGYTF
TRBJ2-5,TRBV9,.,.,TGTGCCAGCAGCGTAGAAGGGGGAACAGGAGAGACCCAGTACTTC,CASSVEGGTGETQYF
TRBJ1-1,TRBV28,.,.,TGTGCCAGCAGTCTCCGGGTCCGGGGCACTGAAGCTTTCTTT,CASSLRVRGTEAFF
TRBJ1-1,TRBV2,.,.,TGTGCCAGCAGTGTTCTGCTGAACACTGAAGCTTTCTTT,CASSVLLNTEAFF
TRBJ2-7,TRBV2,.,.,TGTGCCAGCAGTGAAGGGGGGTTCGCGTACGAGCAGTACTTC,CASSEGGFAYEQYF
TRBJ1-1,TRBV2,.,.,TGTGCCAGCAGGTCGACAGCCAGCCCGAACACTGAAGCTTTCTTT,CASRSTASPNTEAFF
TRBJ2-7,TRBV29-1,.,TRBD1,TGCAGCGTTGACCCCGGACAGGGCTACGAGCAGTACTTC,CSVDPGQGYEQYF
TRBJ1-2,TRBV12-3/TRBV12-4,.,TRBD1,TGTGCCAGCAGCTCGACAGGGGACTATGGCTACACCTTC,CASSSTGDYGYTF
TRBJ1-3,TRBV2,.,.,TGTGCCAGCAGTGAAGACCCAGGGGAAGGCTCTGGAAACACCATATATTTT,CASSEDPGEGSGNTIYF
TRBJ1-3,TRBV29-1,once,.,TGCAGCGTTGAAGACCCCTGGGGTGTTGGAAACACCATATATTTT,CSVEDPWGVGNTIYF
TRBJ2-2,TRBV7-9,once,TRBD1,TGTGCCAGCAGCCTAGGGACAGGGGCCACCGGGGAGCTGTTTTTT,CASSLGTGATGELFF
TRBJ2-2,TRBV11-3,once,.,TGTGCCAGCAGCTTAGATCGAAACACCGGGGAGCTGTTTTTT,CASSLDRNTGELFF
TRBJ2-6,TRBV7-2,.,TRBD1,TGTGCCAGCAGCCTTACAGGGGGCCGCTCTGGGGCCAACGTCCTGACTTTC,CASSLTGGRSGANVLTF
TRBJ2-2,TRBV6-5,.,TRBD1,TGTGCCACCGGGGGACAGGTAAACACCGGGGAGCTGTTTTTT,CATGGQVNTGELFF
TRBJ1-1,TRBV6-5,.,.,TGTGCCAGCAGTTACTCGCATTTCTCGAACACTGAAGCTTTCTTT,CASSYSHFSNTEAFF
TRBJ2-7,TRBV30,.,TRBD1,TGTGCCTGGAGCCGGGACAGCAACTACGAGCAGTACTTC,CAWSRDSNYEQYF
TRBJ1-6,TRBV5-1,.,TRBD1,TGCGCCAGCAGCTTGGAAACAGGGGGCTTTTCACCCCTCCACTTT,CASSLETGGFSPLHF
TRBJ2-3,TRBV5-6,.,.,TGTGCCAGCAGCTTGGAGACGCGGTTTCAGGCGCAGTATTTT,CASSLETRFQAQYF
TRBJ2-5,TRBV6-5,.,.,TGTGCCAGCAGTTACGGTGGGGGGCCACAGACCCAGTACTTC,CASSYGGGPQTQYF
TRBJ1-2,TRBV30,once,.,TGTGCCTGGAGTCCCGGAAGTCACTATGGCTACACCTTC,CAWSPGSHYGYTF
TRBJ1-4,TRBV30,.,TRBD1,TGTGCCTGGAGCAAACCGGGACAGAGAAATGAAAAACTGTTTTTT,CAWSKPGQRNEKLFF
TRBJ1-5,TRBV20-1,.,.,TGCAGTGCTCAGGGGTTTCAGCCCCAGCATTTT,CSAQGFQPQHF
TRBJ1-5,TRBV25-1,.,.,TGTGCCAGCAGCGGGGGGGTAGGAAGCAATCAGCCCCAGCATTTT,CASSGGVGSNQPQHF
TRBJ1-1,TRBV30,.,.,TGTGCCTGGAGTGTACTGGCAGGACTTACTGAAGCTTTCTTT,CAWSVLAGLTEAFF
TRBJ1-6,TRBV7-3,.,.,TGTGCCAGCAGCTTAACCGGGTCAGGGGCCAATTCACCCCTCCACTTT,CASSLTGSGANSPLHF
TRBJ1-2,TRBV9,.,.,TGTGCCAGCAGCGTGAGAGACAGTCATGGCGGCTACACCTTC,CASSVRDSHGGYTF
TRBJ2-7,TRBV27,.,TRBD2,TGTGCCAGCAGTTACGGGGGGGGCGCGGGCTACGAGCAGTACTTC,CASSYGGGAGYEQYF
TRBJ1-1,TRBV11-2,.,TRBD1,TGTGCCAGCAGCTTAGATCTGACAGGGCTTGAAGCTTTCTTT,CASSLDLTGLEAFF
TRBJ2-1,TRBV29-1,.,TRBD2,TGCAGCGTTGAGCGGGGGGGCTACAATGAGCAGTTCTTC,CSVERGGYNEQFF
TRBJ2-1,TRBV5-1,.,TRBD2,TGCGCCAGCAGCTTGGTGGAGCGGGGGGTGAATGAGCAGTTCTTC,CASSLVERGVNEQFF
TRBJ1-5,TRBV4-2,.,.,TGTGCCAGCAGCCAAGTAATCACGGACAATCAGCCCCAGCATTTT,CASSQVITDNQPQHF
TRBJ2-5,TRBV28,.,TRBD1,TGTGCCAGCAGTACCCACAGGGGGCGGGGGGAGACCCAGTACTTC,CASSTHRGRGETQYF
TRBJ2-5,TRBV5-4,.,TRBD2,TGTGCCAGCAGTTTCGGACTAGCGGGGGCCCAAGAGACCCAGTACTTC,CASSFGLAGAQETQYF
TRBJ1-2,TRBV4-1,.,TRBD1,TGCGCCAGCAGCCAAATGGGACAGTTATACTATGGCTACACCTTC,CASSQMGQLYYGYTF
TRBJ1-5,TRBV12-3/TRBV12-4,.,.,TGTGCCAGCAGTTTTGGGGACACCCGCCCGGATTTT,CASSFGDTRPDF
TRBJ1-1,TRBV11-2,.,.,TGTGCCAGCAGCTTAAGTTTTGCAGGGAGGATCACTGAAGCTTTCTTT,CASSLSFAGRITEAFF